The T cell receptor beta chain under discussion was sequenced for a study of T cell changes during pregnancy in multiple sclerosis (dated by TCRdb to about 2019). With respect to the entire study: The study examined how the T cell repertoire changed over the course of pregnancy in women with multiple sclerosis.

The method was the immunoSEQ multiplex PCR assay. TCRdb provides this immuneACCESS table in a form limited to in-frame rearrangements. Some clones are lacking; in checked studies, under half of them reflect an unresolved V gene, and why the rest are absent is not known. Recorded for this sample are approximately 69,000 clones; about 94% of them occurred a single time. Clones ranked in the top ten supply more than 0.45% of the sample. A remark on this clone: What antigen it recognizes has not been identified. Nothing much larger sits one base from this clone, and base qualities are not available.

Between the V and J ends, shortened by 3 bases and 1 base respectively, the junction contains 13 bases. Reading the germline V gene (reference sequence) gives CDR1 SGHNT and CDR2 YYREEE. The CDR3 contains 15 residues, cysteine and phenylalanine counted. The CDR3 DNA has 45 bases and is translated from base 1. The source was peripheral blood, collected in the third trimester of pregnancy. The V and J segments used are TRBV5-4 and TRBJ1-1; a tentative D match to TRBD1 spans 5 bases. This TCR came from a female donor with multiple sclerosis, enrolled in a pregnancy study. The DNA is as follows: TGTGCCAGCAGCTGGCGCGGGGGGGAGAACACTGAAGCTTTCTTT. Protein translation: CASSWRGGENTEAFF.